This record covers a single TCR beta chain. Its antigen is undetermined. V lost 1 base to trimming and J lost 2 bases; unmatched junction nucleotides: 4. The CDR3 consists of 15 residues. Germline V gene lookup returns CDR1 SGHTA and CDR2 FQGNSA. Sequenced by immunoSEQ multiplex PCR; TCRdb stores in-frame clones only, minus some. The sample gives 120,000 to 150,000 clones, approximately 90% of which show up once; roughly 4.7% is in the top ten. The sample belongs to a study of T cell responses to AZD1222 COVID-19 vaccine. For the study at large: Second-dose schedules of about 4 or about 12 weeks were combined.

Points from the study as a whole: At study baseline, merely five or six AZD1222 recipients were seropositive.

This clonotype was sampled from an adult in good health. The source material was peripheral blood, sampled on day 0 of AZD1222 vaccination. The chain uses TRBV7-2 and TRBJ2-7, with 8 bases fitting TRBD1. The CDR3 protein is CASSLETGETYEQYF. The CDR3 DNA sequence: TGTGCCAGCAGCTTAGAGACAGGGGAAACCTACGAGCAGTACTTC.